This T cell receptor beta chain was retrieved from a study of shared clonotypes between healthy human individuals. Germline V CDR1 and CDR2: WSHSY, SAAADI. V was cut by 2 bases and J by 5 bases, with 8 bases left in between. The CDR3 totals 13 residues. The repertoire was sequenced with immunoSEQ multiplex PCR; TCRdb's copy has only in-frame clones and lacks some. The sample has 1,500,000 or so clones, around 97% seen once. Overall study findings and caveats: Naive subsets generally had larger estimated richness than memory subsets. Although depth was large, rarefaction showed that sequencing of the sorted subsets was incomplete. Clonotype sharing among donors was thought likely to change with sequencing depth.

As concerns this clone: What it binds is not known.

J is TRBJ2-3 and V is TRBV10-2, with D unresolved. Sequenced material: naive CD4+ T cells sorted from blood. This sample's subset: CD45RA+ positively selected. The sequence came from a man aged 25 to 45 in good health. The CDR3: CASSEDRGDTQYF. CDR3 nucleotides: TGCGCCAGCAGTGAGGATAGAGGAGATACGCAGTATTTT.